This T cell receptor (beta chain) was observed in a study of cytomegalovirus exposure and HLA in healthy donors. J gave up 5 bases and V 2 bases, and 4 bases lay outside the gene matches. This CDR3 region has 15 residues. Germline V gene sequence: CDR1 MNHNY, CDR2 SVGAGI (reference sequence). In its sample, this clone was seen once. Its matching antigen is unknown. Findings and limits, study-wide: Most TCR sequences were rare, but some public TCRs occurred in many donors. Equally common other TCR beta chains were less clonally expanded than HLA-associated ones, a later analysis found. Being productive about 90% or about 30% of the time was typical of most TCR beta V segments in an earlier analysis.

PCR amplification relied on 60 Vbeta primers (plus 13 Jbeta primers). Some clones are missing from TCRdb's copy, which holds only in-frame ones; the method was immunoSEQ multiplex PCR. In the table there are about 230,000 clones, approximately 85% of which are singletons. This chain uses TRBV6-6 with TRBJ2-1; 9 positions match TRBD2. The sequenced material came from PBMCs. This clonotype originated in a girl aged 2 to 9 in good health and CMV-seronegative. The CDR3 coding sequence is TGTGCCAGCAGTTACAACAGCGGGGGGAACAATGAGCAGTTCTTC. Its protein product is CASSYNSGGNNEQFF.